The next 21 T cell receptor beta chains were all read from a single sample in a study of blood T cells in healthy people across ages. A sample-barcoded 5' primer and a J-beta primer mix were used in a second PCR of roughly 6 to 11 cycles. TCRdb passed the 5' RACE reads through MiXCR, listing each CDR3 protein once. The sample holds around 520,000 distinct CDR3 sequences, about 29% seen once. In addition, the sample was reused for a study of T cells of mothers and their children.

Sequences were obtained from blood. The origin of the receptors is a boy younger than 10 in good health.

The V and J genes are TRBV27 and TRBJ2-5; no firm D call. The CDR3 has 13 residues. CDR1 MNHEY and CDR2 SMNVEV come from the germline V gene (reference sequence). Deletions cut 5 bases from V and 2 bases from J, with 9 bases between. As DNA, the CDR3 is TGTGCCAGCAGTCCTCGTTTGCAAGAGACCCAGTACTTC. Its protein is CASSPRLQETQYF.

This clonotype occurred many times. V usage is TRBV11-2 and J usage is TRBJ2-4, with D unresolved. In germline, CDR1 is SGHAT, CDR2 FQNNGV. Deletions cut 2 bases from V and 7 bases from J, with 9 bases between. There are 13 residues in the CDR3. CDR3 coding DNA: TGTGCCAGCAGCTTATGGGGTGCGAACATTCAGTACTTC. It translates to CASSLWGANIQYF. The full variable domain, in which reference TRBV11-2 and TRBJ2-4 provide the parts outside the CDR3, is EAGVAQSPRYKIIEKRQSVAFWCNPISGHATLYWYQQILGQGPKLLIQFQNNGVVDDSQLPKDRFSAERLKGVDSTLKIQPAKLEDSAVYLCASSLWGANIQYFGAGTRLSVL.

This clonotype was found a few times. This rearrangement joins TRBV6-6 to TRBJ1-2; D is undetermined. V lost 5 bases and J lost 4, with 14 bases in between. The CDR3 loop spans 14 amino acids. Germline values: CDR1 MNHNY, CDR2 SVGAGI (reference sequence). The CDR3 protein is CASSVNLYSYGYTF. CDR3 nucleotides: TGTGCCAGCAGTGTGAACTTGTACAGCTATGGCTACACCTTC.

The DNA for the CDR3 is TGTGCCAGCAGTGATCCCAATCAGCCCCAGCATTTT. The encoded protein is CASSDPNQPQHF. The chain combines TRBV2 with TRBJ1-5; no firm D call. Trimming took 3 bases from V and 3 from J, leaving 3 bases between them. Germline loops: CDR1 SNHLY, CDR2 FYNNEI. CDR3 length: 12 amino acids.

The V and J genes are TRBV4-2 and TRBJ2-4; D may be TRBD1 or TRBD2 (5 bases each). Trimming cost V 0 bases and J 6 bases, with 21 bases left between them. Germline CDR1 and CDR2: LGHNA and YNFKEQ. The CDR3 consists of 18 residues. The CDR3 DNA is TGTGCCAGCAGCCAAGATTTACCGGGGCCACCCCCAGGAAACATTCAGTACTTC. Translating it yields CASSQDLPGPPPGNIQYF.

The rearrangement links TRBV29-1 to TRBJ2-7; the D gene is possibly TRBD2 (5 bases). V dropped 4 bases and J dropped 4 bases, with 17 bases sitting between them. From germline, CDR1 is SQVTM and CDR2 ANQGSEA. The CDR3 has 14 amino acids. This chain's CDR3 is CSVVVSDRLYEQYF. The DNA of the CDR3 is TGCAGCGTTGTCGTTAGCGACCGCCTATACGAGCAGTACTTC.

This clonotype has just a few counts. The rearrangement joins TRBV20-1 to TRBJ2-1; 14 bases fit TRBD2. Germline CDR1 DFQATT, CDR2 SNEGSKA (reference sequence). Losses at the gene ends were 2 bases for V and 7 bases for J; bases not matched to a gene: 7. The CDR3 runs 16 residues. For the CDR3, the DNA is TGCAGTGCTAGACCTCCCGGGACTAGCGGGAGAAATGAGCAGTTCTTC. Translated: CSARPPGTSGRNEQFF.

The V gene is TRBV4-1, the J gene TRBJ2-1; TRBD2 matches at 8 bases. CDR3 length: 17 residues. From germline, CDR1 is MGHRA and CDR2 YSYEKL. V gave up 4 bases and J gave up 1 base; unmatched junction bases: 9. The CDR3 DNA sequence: TGCGCCAGCAGCCGGGTATTACTAGCGGAATCCTACAATGAGCAGTTCTTC. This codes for CASSRVLLAESYNEQFF.

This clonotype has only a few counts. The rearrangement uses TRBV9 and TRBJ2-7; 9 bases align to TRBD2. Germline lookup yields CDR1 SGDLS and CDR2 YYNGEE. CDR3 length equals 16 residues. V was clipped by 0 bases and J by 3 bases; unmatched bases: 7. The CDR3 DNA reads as TGTGCCAGCAGCGTAGAAGAGACTAGCGGAAACTACGAGCAGTACTTC. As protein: CASSVEETSGNYEQYF.

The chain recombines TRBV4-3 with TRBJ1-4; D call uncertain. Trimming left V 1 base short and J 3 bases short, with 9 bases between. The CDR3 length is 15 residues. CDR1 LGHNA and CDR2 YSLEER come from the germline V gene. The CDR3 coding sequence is TGCGCCAGCAGCCAAGTCGGCAGGCCTAATGAAAAACTGTTTTTT. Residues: CASSQVGRPNEKLFF.

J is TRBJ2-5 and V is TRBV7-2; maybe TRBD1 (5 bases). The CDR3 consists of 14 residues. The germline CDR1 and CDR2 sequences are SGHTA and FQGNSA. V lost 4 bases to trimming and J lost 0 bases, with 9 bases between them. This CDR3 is CASSSRQNQETQYF. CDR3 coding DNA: TGTGCCAGCAGCTCCCGACAGAACCAAGAGACCCAGTACTTC.

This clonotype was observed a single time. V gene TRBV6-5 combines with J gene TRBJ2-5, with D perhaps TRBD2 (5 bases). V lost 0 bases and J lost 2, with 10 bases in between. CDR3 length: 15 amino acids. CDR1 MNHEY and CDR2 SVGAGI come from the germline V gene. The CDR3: CASSYSILVQETQYF. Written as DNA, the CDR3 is TGTGCCAGCAGTTACTCTATACTAGTGCAAGAGACCCAGTACTTC.

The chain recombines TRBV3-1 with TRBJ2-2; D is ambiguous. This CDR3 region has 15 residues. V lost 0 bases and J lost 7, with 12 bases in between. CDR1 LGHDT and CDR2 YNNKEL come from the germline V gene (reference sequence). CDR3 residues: CASSQDVRVVGELFF. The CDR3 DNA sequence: TGTGCCAGCAGCCAAGACGTTAGGGTGGTCGGGGAGCTGTTTTTT.

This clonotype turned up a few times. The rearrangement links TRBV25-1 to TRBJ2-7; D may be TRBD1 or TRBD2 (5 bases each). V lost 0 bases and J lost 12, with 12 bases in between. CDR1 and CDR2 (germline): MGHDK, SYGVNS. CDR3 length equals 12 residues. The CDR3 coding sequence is TGTGCCAGCAGTGAATATAACGGGGCCTGGTACTTC. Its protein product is CASSEYNGAWYF.

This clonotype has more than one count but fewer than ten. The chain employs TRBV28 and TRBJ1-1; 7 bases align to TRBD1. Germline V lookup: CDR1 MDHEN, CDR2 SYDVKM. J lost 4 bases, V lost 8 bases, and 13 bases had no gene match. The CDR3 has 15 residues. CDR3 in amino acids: CASLRAGGWGTEAFF. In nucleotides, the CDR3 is TGTGCCAGCCTTAGGGCAGGGGGATGGGGCACTGAAGCTTTCTTT. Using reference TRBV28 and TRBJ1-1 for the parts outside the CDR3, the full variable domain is DVKVTQSSRYLVKRTGEKVFLECVQDMDHENMFWYRQDPGLGLRLIYFSYDVKMKEKGDIPEGYSVSREKKERFSLILESASTNQTSMYLCASLRAGGWGTEAFFGQGTRLTVV.

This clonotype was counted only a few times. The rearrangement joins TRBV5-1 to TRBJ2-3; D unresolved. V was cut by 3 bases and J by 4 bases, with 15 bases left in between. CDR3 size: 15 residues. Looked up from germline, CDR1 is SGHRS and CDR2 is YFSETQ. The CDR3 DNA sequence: TGCGCCAGCAGCTCCCACCCTAGTGTAGCAGATACGCAGTATTTT. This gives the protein CASSSHPSVADTQYF.

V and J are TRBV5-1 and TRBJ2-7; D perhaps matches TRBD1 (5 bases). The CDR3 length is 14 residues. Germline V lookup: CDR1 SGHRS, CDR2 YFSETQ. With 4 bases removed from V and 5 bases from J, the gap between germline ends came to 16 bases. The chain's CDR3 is CASSRTQGINEQYF. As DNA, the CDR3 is TGCGCCAGCAGCAGGACACAAGGGATTAACGAGCAGTACTTC. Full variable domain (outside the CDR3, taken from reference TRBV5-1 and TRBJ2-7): KAGVTQTPRYLIKTRGQQVTLSCSPISGHRSVSWYQQTPGQGLQFLFEYFSETQRNKGNFPGRFSGRQFSNSRSEMNVSTLELGDSALYLCASSRTQGINEQYFGPGTRLTVT.

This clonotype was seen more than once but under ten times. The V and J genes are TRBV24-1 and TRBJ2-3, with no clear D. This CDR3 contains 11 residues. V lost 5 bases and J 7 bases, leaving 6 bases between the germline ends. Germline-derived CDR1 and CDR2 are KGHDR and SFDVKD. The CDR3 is CATSAGYTQYF. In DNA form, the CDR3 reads TGTGCCACCAGTGCCGGGTATACGCAGTATTTT.

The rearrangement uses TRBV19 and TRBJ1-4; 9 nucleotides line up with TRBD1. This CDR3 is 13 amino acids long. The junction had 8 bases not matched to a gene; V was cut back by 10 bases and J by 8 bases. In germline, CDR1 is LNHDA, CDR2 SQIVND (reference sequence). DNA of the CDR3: TGTGCCACTTCGACAGGGGGTTACGAAAAACTGTTTTTT. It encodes CATSTGGYEKLFF.

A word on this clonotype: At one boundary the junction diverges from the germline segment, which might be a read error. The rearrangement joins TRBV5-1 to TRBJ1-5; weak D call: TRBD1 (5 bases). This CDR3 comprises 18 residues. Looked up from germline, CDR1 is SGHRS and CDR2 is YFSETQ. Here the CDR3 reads CASSLPGGTAERNQPQRF. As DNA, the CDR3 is TGCGCCAGCAGCTTGCCGGGGGGAACAGCGGAGAGAAATCAGCCCCAGCGTTTT.

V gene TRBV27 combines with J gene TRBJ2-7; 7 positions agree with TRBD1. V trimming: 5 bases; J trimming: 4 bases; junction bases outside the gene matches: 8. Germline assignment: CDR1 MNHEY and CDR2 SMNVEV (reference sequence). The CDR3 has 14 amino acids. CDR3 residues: CASSSTGERYEQYF. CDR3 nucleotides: TGTGCCAGCAGTAGTACAGGGGAAAGGTACGAGCAGTACTTC.